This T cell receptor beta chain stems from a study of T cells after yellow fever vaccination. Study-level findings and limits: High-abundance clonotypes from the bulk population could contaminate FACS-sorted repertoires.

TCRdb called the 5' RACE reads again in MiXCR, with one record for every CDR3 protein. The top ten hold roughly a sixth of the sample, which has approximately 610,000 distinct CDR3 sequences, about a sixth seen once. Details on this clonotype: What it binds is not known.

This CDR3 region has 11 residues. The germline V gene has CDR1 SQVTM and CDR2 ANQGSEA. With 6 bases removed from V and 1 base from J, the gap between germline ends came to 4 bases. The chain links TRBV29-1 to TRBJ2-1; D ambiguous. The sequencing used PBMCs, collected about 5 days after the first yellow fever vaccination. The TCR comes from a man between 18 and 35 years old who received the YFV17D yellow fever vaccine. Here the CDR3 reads CSVGSYNEQFF. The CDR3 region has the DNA TGCAGCGTAGGTTCCTACAATGAGCAGTTCTTC.